This note documents a single TCR beta chain sequence. The data were obtained in a study of cytomegalovirus exposure and HLA in healthy donors. Germline lookup yields CDR1 MNHEY and CDR2 SVGAGI. The V gene end was trimmed by 7 bases and the J gene end by 6 bases; junction bases not matched to a gene: 8. The CDR3 is 13 amino acids. The PCR made use of 60 Vbeta and 13 Jbeta primers. Some clones are missing from TCRdb's copy, which holds only in-frame ones; the method was immunoSEQ multiplex PCR. The table has 100,000 to 150,000 clones, around 80% seen once. The gene calls are TRBV6-5 and TRBJ1-2; 7 bases align to TRBD1. The sequenced sample consisted of PBMCs. The origin of this receptor is a man aged 50-59 years in good health and CMV-seronegative. CDR3 region: CASTRDSLDGYTF. The CDR3 DNA reads TGTGCCAGCACCCGGGACAGCCTCGATGGCTACACCTTC.